What follows describes a single TCR beta chain. The study used healthy donors as controls matched for age and sex. In contrast to the negatively isolated CD8+ and CD4+ T cells, TEMRA cells were FACS-enriched. This record comes from a study of CD8 T cells in Susac syndrome. RNA totalling about 0.5 to 1 ug underwent reverse transcription with random hexamers. immunoSEQ multiplex PCR amplified TCR beta CDR3 across 54 Vbeta, 13 Jbeta. TCRdb fed the immunoSEQ multiplex PCR reads into MiXCR, producing one record per CDR3 protein. The table includes 110,000 or so distinct CDR3 sequences, 90% to 98% detected once. Trimming took off 2 bases at V and 4 bases at J, with 11 bases between the two ends. CDR3 size: 14 residues. The germline gives CDR1 SEHNR, CDR2 FQNEAQ (reference sequence).

Sequencing was carried out using CD4+ T cells from PBMCs. The rearrangement joins TRBV7-9 to TRBJ2-5; D is ambiguous. The source is a human donor in good health. CDR3 region: CASSLTSVGETQYF. In nucleotides, the CDR3 is TGTGCCAGCAGCTTAACCAGCGTAGGAGAGACCCAGTACTTC.